This T cell receptor (beta chain) was recorded in a study of identical twins. This clonotype was found a few times. Using its own MiXCR run on the 5' RACE reads, TCRdb lists one record per CDR3 protein. The top ten clones hold 3.5% to 5% of a sample with about 240,000 distinct CDR3 sequences, roughly 12% of them seen once. This sample also appeared in a second study, on yellow fever vaccine responses in identical twins.

The clonotype comes from a young woman in good health. The sequenced material came from memory (CD45RO+) T cells sorted from blood.

CDR3 in amino acids: CASSFEMGLAGVKEQFF. The DNA for the CDR3 is TGTGCCAGCAGTTTTGAGATGGGACTAGCGGGAGTTAAGGAGCAGTTCTTC. The V call is TRBV12-3 or TRBV12-4, the J call TRBJ2-1, with 14 bases aligning to TRBD2. Germline trimming cut 3 bases from V and 10 bases from J; bases unmatched to any gene: 11. This CDR3 has 17 amino acids.